These T cell receptor beta chains were read from a single sample in a study of Graves' ophthalmopathy and Graves' hyperthyroidism. TCRdb re-derived calls from the multiplex PCR reads in MiXCR, one entry per CDR3 protein. Of 600,000 to 650,000 distinct CDR3 sequences listed, over 20% are singletons. Sample: peripheral blood. These receptors were taken from a young woman with stable Graves' hyperthyroidism. Some clones in this sample may be carry-over from other donors' samples. CDR3s include the opening cysteine and the closing phenylalanine or tryptophan. Each record gives: CDR3 protein, CDR3 DNA, V gene, clone size, D gene, J gene. D genes are given only for firm matches. Rows may omit the clone size; those that give it use once, few, many or a size class.

CDR3: CASCGDCRNYGYTF; DNA: TGTGCCAGCTGCGGGGATTGTAGAAACTATGGCTACACCTTC; V: TRBV28; size: .; D: .; J: TRBJ1-2
CDR3: CASSSRAELTEAFF; DNA: TGTGCCAGCAGCTCCCGGGCAGAACTCACTGAAGCTTTCTTT; V: TRBV7-2; size: many; D: .; J: TRBJ1-1
CDR3: CASSERASMNTEAFF; DNA: TGTGCCAGCAGTGAACGGGCCAGTATGAACACTGAAGCTTTCTTT; V: TRBV2; size: many; D: .; J: TRBJ1-1
CDR3: CATETGASYEQYF; DNA: TGTGCCACCGAGACCGGGGCTTCCTACGAGCAGTACTTC; V: TRBV28; size: few; D: .; J: TRBJ2-7
CDR3: CASSEKRVNTEAFF; DNA: TGTGCCAGCAGTGAAAAGAGGGTGAACACTGAAGCTTTCTTT; V: TRBV6-1; size: many; D: .; J: TRBJ1-1
CDR3: CASSPDNKANTEAFF; DNA: TGTGCCAGCTCACCAGATAATAAAGCGAACACTGAAGCTTTCTTT; V: TRBV18; size: .; D: .; J: TRBJ1-1
CDR3: CASSPRGARGYGYTF; DNA: TGTGCCAGCAGCCCCCGAGGGGCGAGGGGCTATGGCTACACCTTC; V: TRBV11-2; size: few; D: .; J: TRBJ1-2
CDR3: CSVEGNPDGYEQYF; DNA: TGCAGCGTTGAAGGTAATCCCGATGGATACGAGCAGTACTTC; V: TRBV29-1; size: many; D: .; J: TRBJ2-7
CDR3: CAIGQRNTGELFF; DNA: TGTGCCATCGGCCAGAGGAACACCGGGGAGCTGTTTTTT; V: TRBV10-3; size: many; D: .; J: TRBJ2-2
CDR3: CVSSSSAPGYEQYF; DNA: TGTGTCAGCAGCTCCTCGGCCCCGGGGTACGAGCAGTACTTC; V: TRBV11-2; size: many; D: .; J: TRBJ2-7
CDR3: CASSLGGRVAYEQYF; DNA: TGTGCCAGCAGTTTAGGCGGGAGGGTCGCCTACGAGCAGTACTTC; V: TRBV27; size: many; D: TRBD2; J: TRBJ2-7
CDR3: CSVPRTQTNKNIQYF; DNA: TGCAGTGTGCCGAGGACGCAGACCAATAAAAACATTCAGTACTTC; V: TRBV20-1; size: few; D: .; J: TRBJ2-4
CDR3: CSAGEFTEAFF; DNA: TGCAGCGCCGGGGAGTTCACTGAAGCTTTCTTT; V: TRBV29-1; size: many; D: .; J: TRBJ1-1
CDR3: CASSLAGPNTGELFF; DNA: TGTGCCAGCAGCTTAGCGGGACCCAACACCGGGGAGCTGTTTTTT; V: TRBV7-4; size: many; D: .; J: TRBJ2-2
CDR3: CASSPGATPGSPLHF; DNA: TGTGCCAGCAGCCCAGGGGCCACCCCCGGTTCACCCCTCCACTTT; V: TRBV3-1; size: few; D: .; J: TRBJ1-6
CDR3: CSVGDRATEAFF; DNA: TGCAGCGTGGGGGACAGGGCCACTGAAGCTTTCTTT; V: TRBV29-1; size: .; D: TRBD1; J: TRBJ1-1
CDR3: CASRNNRGVKNTEAFF; DNA: TGTGCCAGCAGGAACAACAGGGGGGTAAAGAACACTGAAGCTTTCTTT; V: TRBV6-2/TRBV6-3; size: .; D: TRBD1; J: TRBJ1-1
CDR3: CAWRRTSSSYEQYF; DNA: TGTGCCTGGAGGCGAACATCCAGCTCCTACGAGCAGTACTTC; V: TRBV30; size: many; D: .; J: TRBJ2-7
CDR3: CSARDRVSGQHF; DNA: TGCAGTGCTAGAGATAGGGTAAGCGGCCAGCATTTT; V: TRBV20-1; size: few; D: .; J: TRBJ1-5
CDR3: CASTIGTWGSSYEQYF; DNA: TGTGCCAGCACCATAGGGACCTGGGGCAGCTCCTACGAGCAGTACTTC; V: TRBV28; size: many; D: .; J: TRBJ2-7
CDR3: CASSLEAVPAVFF; DNA: TGTGCCAGCAGCTTAGAAGCGGTCCCGGCGGTGTTTTTT; V: TRBV7-9; size: .; D: .; J: TRBJ2-2
CDR3: CASSFAYSRVYPRDEQYF; DNA: TGTGCCAGCAGTTTTGCGTATTCGCGGGTCTACCCGAGGGACGAGCAGTACTTC; V: TRBV28; size: many; D: .; J: TRBJ2-7
CDR3: CASREVPGQGFYGYTF; DNA: TGTGCCAGCAGAGAAGTCCCGGGACAGGGCTTCTATGGCTACACCTTC; V: TRBV28; size: many; D: TRBD1; J: TRBJ1-2
CDR3: CASGSSGATYEQYF; DNA: TGTGCCAGCGGATCTAGCGGGGCTACCTACGAGCAGTACTTC; V: TRBV6-1; size: many; D: TRBD2; J: TRBJ2-7
CDR3: CASTGGLAKNIQYF; DNA: TGTGCCAGCACAGGCGGTCTAGCCAAAAACATTCAGTACTTC; V: TRBV11-2; size: many; D: .; J: TRBJ2-4
CDR3: CAWSVGGVETQYF; DNA: TGTGCCTGGAGCGTAGGAGGGGTGGAGACCCAGTACTTC; V: TRBV30; size: many; D: .; J: TRBJ2-5
CDR3: CASSLNPGSYEQYF; DNA: TGCGCCAGCAGCTTGAACCCAGGGTCCTACGAGCAGTACTTC; V: TRBV5-1; size: .; D: .; J: TRBJ2-7
CDR3: CASSRPGDQPQHF; DNA: TGTGCCAGCAGCCGTCCAGGGGATCAGCCCCAGCATTTT; V: TRBV6-1; size: .; D: .; J: TRBJ1-5
CDR3: CASRWGGGSGEAFF; DNA: TGTGCCAGCCGCTGGGGTGGGGGGTCGGGTGAAGCTTTCTTT; V: TRBV7-2; size: many; D: .; J: TRBJ1-1
CDR3: CASSFRQGQTEAFF; DNA: TGTGCCAGCAGTTTTAGACAGGGTCAAACTGAAGCTTTCTTT; V: TRBV12-3/TRBV12-4; size: many; D: TRBD1; J: TRBJ1-1
CDR3: CSAWGVSGGSTGELFF; DNA: TGCAGCGCCTGGGGGGTTAGCGGGGGTTCCACCGGGGAGCTGTTTTTT; V: TRBV29-1; size: few; D: TRBD2; J: TRBJ2-2
CDR3: CSASPESEAFF; DNA: TGCAGTGCTAGTCCGGAGTCTGAAGCTTTCTTT; V: TRBV20-1; size: many; D: .; J: TRBJ1-1
CDR3: CSAPPGHGDGKNIKYF; DNA: TGCAGTGCTCCTCCGGGACATGGAGATGGCAAAAACATTAAGTACTTC; V: TRBV20-1; size: .; D: .; J: TRBJ2-4
CDR3: CASSYYTGGAGSNQPQHF; DNA: TGTGCCAGCAGTTACTATACAGGGGGCGCAGGTAGCAATCAGCCCCAGCATTTT; V: TRBV6-2/TRBV6-3; size: many; D: TRBD1; J: TRBJ1-5
CDR3: CASSVATGGARNTIYF; DNA: TGTGCCAGCAGCGTAGCTACAGGGGGCGCAAGAAACACCATATATTTT; V: TRBV9; size: many; D: TRBD1; J: TRBJ1-3
CDR3: CASSLWRDGGYTF; DNA: TGTGCCAGCAGTTTATGGAGGGATGGGGGCTACACCTTC; V: TRBV28; size: many; D: .; J: TRBJ1-2